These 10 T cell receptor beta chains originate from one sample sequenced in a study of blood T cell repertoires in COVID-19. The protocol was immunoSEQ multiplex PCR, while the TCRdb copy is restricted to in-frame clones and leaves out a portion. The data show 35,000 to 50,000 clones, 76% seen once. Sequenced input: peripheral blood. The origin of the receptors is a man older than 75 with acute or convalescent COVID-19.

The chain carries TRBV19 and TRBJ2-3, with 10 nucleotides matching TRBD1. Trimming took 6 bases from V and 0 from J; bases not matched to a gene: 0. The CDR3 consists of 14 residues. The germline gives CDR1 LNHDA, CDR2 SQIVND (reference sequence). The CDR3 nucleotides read TGTGCCAGTAGGGGACAGGGGAGCACAGATACGCAGTATTTT. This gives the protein CASRGQGSTDTQYF. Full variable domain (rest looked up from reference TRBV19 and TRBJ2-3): DGGITQSPKYLFRKEGQNVTLSCEQNLNHDAMYWYRQDPGQGLRLIYYSQIVNDFQKGDIAEGYSVSREKKESFPLTVTSAQKNPTAFYLCASRGQGSTDTQYFGPGTRLTVL.

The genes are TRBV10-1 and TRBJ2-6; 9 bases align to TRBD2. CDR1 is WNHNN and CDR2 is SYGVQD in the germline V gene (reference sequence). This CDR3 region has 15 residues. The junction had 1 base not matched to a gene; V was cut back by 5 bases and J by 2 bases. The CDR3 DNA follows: TGCGCCAGCAGTAGCGGGGGGACTGGGGCCAACGTCCTGACTTTC. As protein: CASSSGGTGANVLTF.

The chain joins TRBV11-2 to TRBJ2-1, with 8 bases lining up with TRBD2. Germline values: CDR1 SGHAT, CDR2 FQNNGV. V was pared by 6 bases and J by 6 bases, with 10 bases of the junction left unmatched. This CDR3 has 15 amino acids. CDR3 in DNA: TGTGCCAGCAGAGCCCCCGGGGGGGCCCTCAATGAGCAGTTCTTC. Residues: CASRAPGGALNEQFF.

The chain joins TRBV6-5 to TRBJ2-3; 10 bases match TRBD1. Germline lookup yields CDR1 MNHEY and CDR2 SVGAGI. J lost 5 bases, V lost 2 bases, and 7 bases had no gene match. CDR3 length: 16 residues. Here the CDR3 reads CASSYAGTGDIDTQYF. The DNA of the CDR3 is TGTGCCAGCAGTTACGCAGGGACAGGGGATATAGATACGCAGTATTTT.

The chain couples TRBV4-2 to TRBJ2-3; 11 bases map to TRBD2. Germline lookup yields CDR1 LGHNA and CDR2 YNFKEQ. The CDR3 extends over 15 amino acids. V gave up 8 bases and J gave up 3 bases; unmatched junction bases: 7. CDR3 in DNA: TGTGCCAGCGGAAATAGCGGGGGGGTAACAGATACGCAGTATTTT. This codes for CASGNSGGVTDTQYF.

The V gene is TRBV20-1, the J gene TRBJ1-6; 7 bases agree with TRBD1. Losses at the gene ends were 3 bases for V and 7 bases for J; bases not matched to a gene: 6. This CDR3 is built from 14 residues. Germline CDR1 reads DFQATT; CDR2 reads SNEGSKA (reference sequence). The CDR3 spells CSASQQGKNSPLHF. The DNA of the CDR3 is TGCAGTGCTAGTCAACAGGGGAAAAATTCACCCCTCCACTTT.

The CDR3 loop reads CASSQTSGGFNEQFF. In DNA, the CDR3 is TGTGCCAGCAGCCAAACTAGCGGGGGTTTCAATGAGCAGTTCTTC. This chain uses TRBV3-1 (or the pseudogene TRBV3-2) with TRBJ2-1; 11 nucleotides line up with TRBD2. The CDR3 has 15 amino acids. Germline loops: CDR1 LGHDT, CDR2 YNNKEL (reference sequence). The ends lost 2 bases at V and 6 bases at J; junction bases unmatched: 3.

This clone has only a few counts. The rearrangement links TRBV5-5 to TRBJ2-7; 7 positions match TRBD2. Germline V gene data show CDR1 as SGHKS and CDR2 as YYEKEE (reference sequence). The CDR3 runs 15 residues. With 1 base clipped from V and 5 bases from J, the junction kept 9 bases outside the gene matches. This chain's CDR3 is CASSLREDLLDEQYF. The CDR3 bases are TGTGCCAGCAGCTTGCGGGAGGACCTCTTGGACGAGCAGTACTTC.

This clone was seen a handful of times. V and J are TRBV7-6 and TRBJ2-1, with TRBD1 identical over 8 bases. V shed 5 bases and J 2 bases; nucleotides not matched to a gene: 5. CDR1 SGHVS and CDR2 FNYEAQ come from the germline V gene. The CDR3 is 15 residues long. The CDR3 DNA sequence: TGTGCCAGCAGCCCAAGACAGGGGACCTACAATGAGCAGTTCTTC. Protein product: CASSPRQGTYNEQFF.

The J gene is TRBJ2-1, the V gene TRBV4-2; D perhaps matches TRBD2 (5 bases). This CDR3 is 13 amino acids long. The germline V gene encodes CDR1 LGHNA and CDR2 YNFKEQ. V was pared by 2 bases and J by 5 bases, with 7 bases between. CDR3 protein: CASSQQRHNEQFF. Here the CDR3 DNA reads TGTGCCAGCAGCCAACAGCGGCACAATGAGCAGTTCTTC.